This T cell receptor beta chain originates from a study of T-cell reconstitution after alpha-beta-depleted transplantation in children. Unique molecular identifiers tagged the TCRbeta library. TCRdb independently ran MiXCR on the PCR reads; one entry per CDR3 protein. The sample has some 530,000 distinct CDR3 sequences, approximately 12% seen once. This clonotype occurred many times. Germline lookup yields CDR1 LGHNA and CDR2 YNFKEQ. The length of the CDR3 is 15 residues. V was cut by 0 bases and J by 3 bases, with 12 bases left in between. Source: PBMCs from the stem cell graft donor, taken from the stem cell graft. V usage is TRBV4-2 and J usage is TRBJ2-7; no reliable D call. This clonotype was obtained from a human donor who donated a stem cell graft to a child with combined immunodeficiency. This chain's CDR3 is CASSQDLGSHYEQYF. The CDR3 DNA reads TGTGCCAGCAGCCAAGATCTAGGTTCCCACTACGAGCAGTACTTC.